This T cell receptor beta chain was captured by sequencing in a study of blood T cells in healthy people across ages. Study-level points and caveats: Long-lived donors had more naive CD4+ cells and higher diversity than aged donors.

With a J-beta primer mix and a sample-barcoded 5' primer, a second PCR ran about 7 to 12 cycles. A template-switch adaptor with 12 random nucleotides tagged each cDNA molecule. TCRdb fed the 5' RACE reads into MiXCR, producing one record per CDR3 protein. The table records hundreds of thousands of distinct CDR3 sequences, 32% of them present only once. Donors were systemically healthy Caucasian individuals from Russia aged about 6 to 100 years. As to this clonotype: The antigen remains undetermined. With a much larger clone just one base away, this may be a read error.

The TCR comes from an elderly woman in good health. Specimen: blood.

This CDR3 reads CASGLRKTQYF. CDR3 nucleotides: TGTGCCAGCGGCCTCCGGAAGACCCAGTACTTC. The J gene is TRBJ2-5, the V gene TRBV25-1, with unresolved D. The CDR3 length is 11 residues. Between the trimmed V and J ends, which lost 8 bases and 6 bases, there was a span of 10 bases. Germline V gene data show CDR1 as MGHDK and CDR2 as SYGVNS. The complete variable domain, with remaining parts taken from reference TRBV25-1 and TRBJ2-5, reads EADIYQTPRYLVIGTGKKITLECSQTMGHDKMYWYQQDPGMELHLIHYSYGVNSTEKGDLSSESTVSRIRTEHFPLTLESARPSHTSQYLCASGLRKTQYFGPGTRLLVL.